These 26 T cell receptor beta chains were all obtained from the same sample, sequenced in a study of graft-versus-host responses after intestinal transplantation. TCRdb's table, derived via immunoSEQ multiplex PCR, lists solely in-frame clones and lacks some. The profile shows some 15,000 clones, 70% of them singletons. Tissue processing of the graft released intraepithelial and lamina propria lymphocytes from it. The sample consisted of ileum tissue, taken approximately 690 days after intestinal transplantation. The source is a human patient who received an intestinal transplant, so some T cells may come from the graft donor.

V and J are TRBV7-8 and TRBJ2-7, with unresolved D. The CDR3 sequence is 13 residues long. Trimming took off 0 bases at V and 7 bases at J, with 10 bases between the two ends. Germline values: CDR1 SGHVS, CDR2 FQNEAQ. The CDR3: CASSLAGSWEQYF. DNA for the CDR3: TGTGCCAGCAGCTTAGCGGGGTCCTGGGAGCAGTACTTC.

This clone was counted only a few times. The chain couples TRBV6-9 to TRBJ2-1; the D is unclear. Trimming removed 5 bases from V and 10 bases from J, with 21 bases in between. The CDR3 spans 15 residues. In germline, CDR1 is MNHGY, CDR2 SVAAGI. The CDR3 DNA follows: TGTGCCAGCAGTATGGCGGACGACGGAAAGTGGGAGCAGTTCTTC. Translating it yields CASSMADDGKWEQFF.

The rearrangement uses TRBV28 and TRBJ1-1; no reliable D call. This CDR3 has 11 residues. Germline V gene sequence: CDR1 MDHEN, CDR2 SYDVKM. Between the trimmed V and J ends, which lost 4 bases and 3 bases, there was a span of 3 bases. CDR3 region: CASSYYTEAFF. CDR3 sequence (DNA): TGTGCCAGCAGTTATTACACTGAAGCTTTCTTT.

This clone showed up just once. This chain connects TRBV7-4 to TRBJ1-2, with D uncertain. Trimming removed 8 bases at V and 4 bases at J, with 14 bases between. Germline V gene sequence: CDR1 SGHVT, CDR2 SQSDAQ. This CDR3 contains 13 residues. DNA of the CDR3: TGTGCCAGCCGCCCGCAAGAAGTCTATGGCTACACCTTC. Protein product: CASRPQEVYGYTF.

The chain recombines TRBV29-1 with TRBJ2-3; D not resolved. CDR1 and CDR2 (germline): SQVTM, ANQGSEA. V was clipped by 3 bases and J by 3 bases, with 13 bases between them. The CDR3 sequence is 14 residues long. For the CDR3, the DNA is TGCAGCGTTGACGTAAGCGCCCCTACAGATACGCAGTATTTT. Translated: CSVDVSAPTDTQYF.

This clone is large within its sample. J is TRBJ2-7 and V is TRBV5-1, with a tentative D call TRBD1 (5 bases). Germline V gives CDR1 SGHRS, CDR2 YFSETQ. V lost 0 bases to trimming and J lost 5 bases, with 12 bases between them. This CDR3 contains 14 residues. CDR3 sequence reads: CASSLGAGWNEQYF. As DNA, the CDR3 is TGCGCCAGCAGCTTGGGGGCAGGGTGGAACGAGCAGTACTTC.

The chain links TRBV27 to TRBJ2-7; D uncertain. Trimming pared 8 bases from V and 0 bases from J, leaving 14 bases between. The germline CDR1 and CDR2 sequences are MNHEY and SMNVEV (reference sequence). CDR3 length: 14 residues. The CDR3 is CASAPGYGSYEQYF. The CDR3 DNA reads TGTGCCAGCGCCCCAGGTTATGGCTCCTACGAGCAGTACTTC.

This clone has a handful of counts. This chain uses TRBV5-4 with TRBJ2-3, with D tentatively TRBD2 (6 bases). Germline values: CDR1 SGHNT, CDR2 YYREEE (reference sequence). Between the trimmed V and J ends, which lost 5 bases and 4 bases, there was a span of 14 bases. This CDR3 spans 14 amino acids. In DNA, the CDR3 is TGTGCCAGCAGGGATTCCGGGAGCTCAGATACGCAGTATTTT. It codes for CASRDSGSSDTQYF.

The rearrangement joins TRBV19 to TRBJ1-6, with 7 nucleotides matching TRBD1. The germline CDR1 and CDR2 sequences are LNHDA and SQIVND (reference sequence). CDR3 length equals 15 residues. V lost 7 bases to trimming and J lost 7 bases; unmatched junction nucleotides: 10. The CDR3: CASTSEWDRNSPLHF. CDR3 nucleotide sequence: TGTGCCAGTACTTCAGAATGGGACAGAAATTCACCCCTCCACTTT. Variable domain in full (rest from reference TRBV19 and TRBJ1-6): DGGITQSPKYLFRKEGQNVTLSCEQNLNHDAMYWYRQDPGQGLRLIYYSQIVNDFQKGDIAEGYSVSREKKESFPLTVTSAQKNPTAFYLCASTSEWDRNSPLHFGNGTRLTVT.

This rearrangement joins TRBV9 to TRBJ2-3; 7 positions agree with TRBD2. Germline CDR1 and CDR2: SGDLS and YYNGEE. The CDR3 covers 17 residues. V dropped 0 bases and J dropped 1; count of bases not matched to a gene: 8. CDR3 region: CASSVGPGTIRTDTQYF. The CDR3 DNA reads as TGTGCCAGCAGCGTAGGTCCAGGGACTATCCGCACAGATACGCAGTATTTT.

The chain is built from TRBV7-3 and TRBJ1-6, with D perhaps TRBD1 (6 bases). CDR1 SGHTA and CDR2 FQGTGA come from the germline V gene. This CDR3 has 15 residues. The V and J ends lost 1 base and 7 bases respectively, with 11 bases between them. The CDR3 is CASSLNPGANSPLHF. The CDR3 DNA reads TGTGCCAGCAGCTTAAATCCGGGGGCGAATTCACCCCTCCACTTT. The full variable domain, its missing parts supplied by reference TRBV7-3 and TRBJ1-6, is GAGVSQTPSNKVTEKGKYVELRCDPISGHTALYWYRQSLGQGPEFLIYFQGTGAADDSGLPNDRFFAVRPEGSVSTLKIQRTERGDSAVYLCASSLNPGANSPLHFGNGTRLTVT.

The rearrangement joins TRBV5-8 to TRBJ1-2; 7 positions agree with TRBD1. Germline-derived CDR1 and CDR2 are SGHTS and YDEGEE. This CDR3 contains 14 residues. V lost 1 base and J lost 7; bases outside the gene matches: 7. Here the CDR3 DNA reads TGTGCCAGCAGCTTGAGGGGGGACAGAGTTGGCTACACCTTC. Its protein product is CASSLRGDRVGYTF.

The rearrangement joins TRBV30 to TRBJ2-3, with D perhaps TRBD2 (7 bases). The germline V gene has CDR1 GTSNPN and CDR2 SVGIG (reference sequence). Trimming removed 2 bases at V and 10 bases at J, with 16 bases between. This CDR3 contains 13 residues. The CDR3 DNA reads as TGTGCCTGGAGTACCCTTGGGAGGGGGGCGCAGTATTTT. Amino acids: CAWSTLGRGAQYF.

This clone has just a few counts. The J gene is TRBJ2-6, the V gene TRBV6-5; TRBD1 matches 8 bases. The ends lost 5 bases at V and 2 bases at J; junction bases unmatched: 2. The CDR3 is 15 residues long. Germline lookup yields CDR1 MNHEY and CDR2 SVGAGI. In DNA, the CDR3 is TGTGCCAGCAGTCAACAGGGGGCTGGGGCCAACGTCCTGACTTTC. Its translation: CASSQQGAGANVLTF.

The rearrangement links TRBV18 to TRBJ2-5; D call uncertain. The J call is doubtful: the DNA matches TRBJ2-7 better. Germline V gene sequence: CDR1 KGHSH, CDR2 LQKENI. The CDR3 is made up of 14 amino acids. DNA of the CDR3: TGTGCCAGCTCACCTTCCGGGCCAAACTACGAGCAGTACTTC. Translated: CASSPSGPNYEQYF.

There are a few counts of this clone. The chain couples TRBV11-2 to TRBJ1-2, with D possibly being TRBD1 (5 bases). The CDR3 is made up of 15 amino acids. Germline lookup yields CDR1 SGHAT and CDR2 FQNNGV. Deletions cut 4 bases from V and 4 bases from J, with 16 bases between. The CDR3 DNA sequence: TGTGCCAGCAGCTCTGGGGGGGATACTTTCTATGGCTACACCTTC. It translates to CASSSGGDTFYGYTF.

CDR3 sequence: CASSLRLAGGLSYEQYF. The CDR3 nucleotides read TGCGCCAGCAGCCTTAGACTAGCGGGGGGCCTCTCCTACGAGCAGTACTTC. The V call is TRBV4-1, the J call TRBJ2-7; TRBD2 aligns across 13 bases. The V gene's germline CDR1 is MGHRA and CDR2 YSYEKL. Losses at the gene ends were 4 bases for V and 0 bases for J; bases not matched to a gene: 6. The CDR3 extends over 17 amino acids.

This chain uses TRBV9 with TRBJ2-5; unclear D gene. CDR1 and CDR2 from the germline V gene are SGDLS and YYNGEE. Trimming left V 0 bases short and J 2 bases short, with 11 bases between. The CDR3 covers 15 residues. In DNA, the CDR3 is TGTGCCAGCAGCGTAGTGGGCCAGCGTCAAGAGACCCAGTACTTC. The encoded protein is CASSVVGQRQETQYF.

This clone came up a few times. The DNA for the CDR3 is TGTGCCAGCAGTTTGGAGGGGAACACTGAAGCTTTCTTT. This translates into CASSLEGNTEAFF. The V gene is TRBV27, the J gene TRBJ1-1; D gene ambiguous. V was pared by 3 bases and J by 1 base, with 6 bases between. Germline V CDR1 and CDR2: MNHEY, SMNVEV (reference sequence). This CDR3 is built from 13 residues.

This chain uses TRBV7-2 with TRBJ1-3; D is uncertain. V shed 5 bases and J shed 3 bases, with 11 bases lying between them. There are 14 residues in the CDR3. CDR1 and CDR2 (germline): SGHTA, FQGNSA. As DNA, the CDR3 is TGTGCCAGCAGCCCCACGGGCTTTGGAAACACCATATATTTT. Translation gives CASSPTGFGNTIYF.

The chain recombines TRBV11-2 with TRBJ1-4; 10 bases match TRBD1. Germline lookup yields CDR1 SGHAT and CDR2 FQNNGV. The V and J ends lost 2 bases and 6 bases, in that order; junction bases with no gene match: 3. The CDR3 has 15 amino acids. The CDR3 region is CASSLRTGGDEKLFF. The CDR3 DNA reads TGTGCCAGCAGCTTACGGACAGGGGGGGATGAAAAACTGTTTTTT.

This clone was detected only once. The chain combines TRBV5-1 with TRBJ1-2; a possible D gene is TRBD1 (5 bases). The CDR3 has 14 residues. The V end lost 1 base, the J end lost 2 bases, and 9 bases lay between the germline ends. The V gene's germline CDR1 is SGHRS and CDR2 YFSETQ. This CDR3 is CASSLRDSNYGYTF. The CDR3 DNA reads TGCGCCAGCAGCTTGAGAGACAGCAACTATGGCTACACCTTC.

V is TRBV19 and J is TRBJ1-5, with 7 bases identical to TRBD1. This CDR3 has 13 residues. V shed 9 bases, J shed 4 bases, and the junction held 6 bases outside the gene matches. CDR1 and CDR2 (germline): LNHDA, SQIVND (reference sequence). The CDR3: CARVETGNQPQHF. In DNA form, the CDR3 reads TGTGCCAGGGTGGAGACAGGGAATCAGCCCCAGCATTTT.

This chain links TRBV10-3 with TRBJ2-5; 9 nucleotides match TRBD1. CDR3 length: 17 amino acids. Germline CDR1 and CDR2: ENHRY and SYGVKD. V was clipped by 0 bases and J by 4 bases; unmatched bases: 9. In nucleotides, the CDR3 is TGTGCCATCAGTGAGTCCCGGGACAGGGTCGGTGGAGAGACCCAGTACTTC. It yields the protein CAISESRDRVGGETQYF.

This clone was recorded a few times. V and J are TRBV5-1 and TRBJ2-1, with D possibly being TRBD2 (6 bases). The germline V and J ends were trimmed by 0 bases and 5 bases, with 12 bases remaining between them. The CDR3 is 15 amino acids. Germline-derived CDR1 and CDR2 are SGHRS and YFSETQ. CDR3 loop: CASSLAGVLNNEQFF. The CDR3 DNA is TGCGCCAGCAGCTTGGCGGGAGTTCTGAACAATGAGCAGTTCTTC.

The rearrangement joins TRBV9 to TRBJ2-1; 9 positions match TRBD2. V lost 4 bases to trimming and J lost 7 bases; unmatched junction nucleotides: 15. The germline V gene encodes CDR1 SGDLS and CDR2 YYNGEE. There are 17 residues in the CDR3. The CDR3 reads CASSPDAGGLVLNEQFF. Here the CDR3 DNA reads TGTGCCAGCAGCCCCGATGCGGGGGGGCTTGTATTGAATGAGCAGTTCTTC.